The subject of this entry is one T cell receptor (beta chain). Its target antigen remains unknown. Base qualities are not at hand, and no much larger clone is one base apart. In the ViraFEST assay, PBMC were stimulated with viral peptide pools, and antigen-specific CD4+ T cell clonotypes were then identified by expansion using TCR sequencing. After less than eleven days of culture, CD4+ T cells were isolated with the EasySep CD4+ T cell isolation kit. Healthy vaccine recipients had no prior SARS-CoV-2 infection, confirmed by negative nucleocapsid antibodies before and after vaccination. Each well held 1.5 million to 2 million PBMC cultured in IMDM containing roughly 5% human AB serum, 8 to 10 IU/ml IL-2 and gentamicin, along with 10 ug/ml peptides. On days 3 and 7, half of the culture medium was replaced with fresh IL-2-containing medium. Unless noted otherwise, every peptide stimulation condition was grown in triplicate wells. PBMC were separated from whole blood using Ficoll-Paque Plus gradient centrifugation and were then either cryopreserved at -140C or used fresh. Overlapping peptide pools spanned the spike proteins of SARS-CoV-2 and the common cold coronaviruses HCoV-NL63, HCoV-OC43 and HCoV-229E. The QIAamp micro DNA kit was used to extract genomic DNA from the cultured CD4+ T cells.

Libraries were built with the immunoSEQ multiplex PCR assay. TCR beta CDR3 sequencing was performed on DNA from the cultured, isolated CD4+ T cells. Turning to the authors' computational methods: Non-productive TCR sequences were discarded, and reads were trimmed to the CDR3 region, with only CDR3s of 7 or more amino acids retained. Antigen-specific clonotypes were identified with the MANAFEST web app by comparing expansion in peptide wells against reference cultures. To count as positive, a clone had to show expansion at FDR<0.05 compared with the reference and with all other wells, an odds ratio above 5, and a frequency above 0.1% in two replicate wells. A clonotype was called cross-reactive if it was significantly expanded both in SARS-CoV-2 spike wells and in at least one common cold coronavirus spike condition. CDR3 similarity was assessed by Levenshtein distance using the stringdist R package, and unrooted trees were constructed with ape in R 3.6.1. The table comes from immuneACCESS by way of TCRdb, which keeps in-frame sequences with V and J called. Part of the clones is missing from these tables; in studies checked, under half for an unresolved V gene and the rest for unknown reasons. V and J calls and clone size are those listed in that table; D and trimming were worked out from the DNA. The sample table holds 45,000 to 65,000 clones, of which 80% to 85% were seen once. 2% to 2.5% of the sample belongs to the ten largest clones.

The sample belongs to a study of vaccination effects on CD4 cells after COVID-19 (dated by TCRdb to 2021 to 2024). With regard to the full study: Participants received two doses of either the BNT162b2 or the mRNA-1273 mRNA SARS-CoV-2 vaccine. The study compared SARS-CoV-2 spike-specific CD4+ TCR repertoires before and after mRNA vaccination in COVID-19 convalescent patients and infection-naive vaccine recipients. Altogether, some ten COVID-19 convalescent patients and a few SARS-CoV-2-naive healthy vaccine recipients made up the full study. The Oncomine TCR Beta short-read assay on an Illumina iSeq 100 was used to sequence cultures from other donors in the study.

What the work shows at the level of the full study, not this receptor alone: In healthy vaccine recipients, vaccine-induced clones were almost all SARS-CoV-2 mono-reactive, with only 1 of 255 being cross-reactive with common cold coronaviruses. The study was limited by a small number of convalescent patients and lacked early post-infection timepoints. At late post-vaccination timepoints, both infection-induced and vaccine-induced clones showed marked clonal contraction, consistent with waning T cell responses.

The clonotype originates from a human donor who received a COVID-19 vaccine. The input for sequencing was CD4+ T cells from PBMCs cultured with HCoV-229E spike peptides, taken before COVID-19 vaccination. The sample's cell subset or site label is to be understood as: HCoV-229E spike overlapping peptide pool stimulation.

The DNA sequence is as follows: TGTGCCACCAGTGATCCGGAGTTTTCCGGGGAGCTGTTTTTT. Translated, this is CATSDPEFSGELFF. The chain is made from TRBV24-1 and TRBJ2-2; the D gene is unclear. V loses 3 bases, J loses 6 bases, and the germline ends lie 10 bases apart. CDR1 and CDR2 are drawn from the germline V gene: KGHDR, SFDVKD. The CDR3 holds 14 amino acids from the cysteine to the phenylalanine. Solely the CDR3 DNA is kept, with 42 bases framed from the first base.